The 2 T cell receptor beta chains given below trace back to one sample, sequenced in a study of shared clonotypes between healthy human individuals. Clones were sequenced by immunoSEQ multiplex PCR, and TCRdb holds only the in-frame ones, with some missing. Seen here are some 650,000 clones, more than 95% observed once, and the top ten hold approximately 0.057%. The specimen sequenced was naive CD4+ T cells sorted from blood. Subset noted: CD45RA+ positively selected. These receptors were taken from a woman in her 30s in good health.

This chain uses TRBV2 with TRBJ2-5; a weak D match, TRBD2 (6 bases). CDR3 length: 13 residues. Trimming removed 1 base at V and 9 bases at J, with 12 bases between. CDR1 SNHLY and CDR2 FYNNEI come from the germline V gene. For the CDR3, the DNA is TGTGCCAGCAGTGAAGTACTCTGGGGGGCCCAGTACTTC. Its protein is CASSEVLWGAQYF. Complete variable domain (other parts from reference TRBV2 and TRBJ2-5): EPEVTQTPSHQVTQMGQEVILRCVPISNHLYFYWYRQILGQKVEFLVSFYNNEISEKSEIFDDQFSVERPDGSNFTLKIRSTKLEDSAMYFCASSEVLWGAQYFGPGTRLLVL.

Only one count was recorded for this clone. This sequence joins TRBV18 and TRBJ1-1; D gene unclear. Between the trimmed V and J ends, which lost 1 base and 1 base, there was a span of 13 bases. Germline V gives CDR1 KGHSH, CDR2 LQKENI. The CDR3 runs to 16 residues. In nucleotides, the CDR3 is TGTGCCAGCTCACCACAGGACCGGGCGTCGAACACTGAAGCTTTCTTT. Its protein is CASSPQDRASNTEAFF.